Each of the 6 T cell receptor beta chains below was sequenced from the same sample in a study of low-dose radiotherapy and immunotherapy resistance in tumors. Gene-specific TRAV and TRBV primers were used for first-strand cDNA, covering alpha and beta chains. A constant-region primer paired with the V-primer adapter amplified TCRs over about 19 PCR cycles. TCRdb passed the reads through MiXCR, listing each CDR3 protein once. The sample includes approximately 80,000 distinct CDR3 sequences, 17% of them seen just once. Time point defined: after trial treatment. Documented treatment: LDRT plus nivolumab, ipilimumab, low-dose cyclophosphamide and aspirin (RACIN trial). This material consisted of PBMCs, taken after low-dose radiotherapy plus immunotherapy. These receptors came from a male donor with prostate cancer.

For this clonotype: With only one base between it and a far larger clone, this is likely a read error. This chain links TRBV20-1 with TRBJ2-7, with TRBD2 matching 8 bases. There are 15 residues in the CDR3. Germline CDR1 is DFQATT and CDR2 is SNEGSKA (reference sequence). Unmatched junction bases numbered 19, after V lost 8 bases and J lost 7 bases. CDR3 sequence: CSFSLAGSSYNEQYF. CDR3 in DNA: TGCAGTTTCTCCCTAGCGGGTTCCTCCTACAATGAGCAGTACTTC.

At least ten counts were recorded for this clonotype. The V call is TRBV11-2, the J call TRBJ2-5; D remains ambiguous. The CDR3 has 14 residues. With 0 bases removed from V and 5 bases from J, the gap between germline ends came to 10 bases. Germline V gene lookup returns CDR1 SGHAT and CDR2 FQNNGV. CDR3 coding DNA: TGTGCCAGCAGCTTAGACACCACTGCCGAGACCCAGTACTTC. Its protein is CASSLDTTAETQYF.

This clonotype appeared a few times. The chain recombines TRBV28 with TRBJ1-5; 11 nucleotides align to TRBD1. Per germline, CDR1 MDHEN and CDR2 SYDVKM. There are 15 residues in the CDR3. V dropped 7 bases and J dropped 2; count of bases not matched to a gene: 4. CDR3 DNA: TGTGCCAGCAATCCGGGACAGGGGGGCAATCAGCCCCAGCATTTT. Its translation is CASNPGQGGNQPQHF. The full variable domain, rest sourced from reference TRBV28 and TRBJ1-5, is DVKVTQSSRYLVKRTGEKVFLECVQDMDHENMFWYRQDPGLGLRLIYFSYDVKMKEKGDIPEGYSVSREKKERFSLILESASTNQTSMYLCASNPGQGGNQPQHFGDGTRLSIL.

The chain is built from TRBV28 and TRBJ2-7, with 11 bases lining up with TRBD1. Losses at the gene ends were 5 bases for V and 2 bases for J; bases not matched to a gene: 5. CDR1 and CDR2 from the germline V gene are MDHEN and SYDVKM. This CDR3 region has 15 residues. The CDR3: CASSPGTGGTYEQYF. CDR3 in DNA: TGTGCCAGCAGTCCAGGGACAGGGGGGACCTACGAGCAGTACTTC.

This clonotype was picked up many times. This chain connects TRBV25-1 to TRBJ2-5, with 7 bases that match TRBD1. V lost 6 bases, J lost 5 bases, and 9 bases stayed unmatched. Germline loops: CDR1 MGHDK, CDR2 SYGVNS. This CDR3 spans 14 amino acids. Here the CDR3 DNA reads TGTGCCAGCAGAGATGACAGGGTAGGGGAGACCCAGTACTTC. It is translated as CASRDDRVGETQYF.

This clonotype occurred many times. This chain joins TRBV5-1 and TRBJ2-2; D may be TRBD2 (5 bases). Trimming left V 1 base short and J 6 bases short, with 13 bases between. Germline values: CDR1 SGHRS, CDR2 YFSETQ. The CDR3 consists of 15 residues. CDR3 nucleotide sequence: TGCGCCAGCAGCTTGAGAGTCCCCGGGGCCGGGGAGCTGTTTTTT. Translation: CASSLRVPGAGELFF.